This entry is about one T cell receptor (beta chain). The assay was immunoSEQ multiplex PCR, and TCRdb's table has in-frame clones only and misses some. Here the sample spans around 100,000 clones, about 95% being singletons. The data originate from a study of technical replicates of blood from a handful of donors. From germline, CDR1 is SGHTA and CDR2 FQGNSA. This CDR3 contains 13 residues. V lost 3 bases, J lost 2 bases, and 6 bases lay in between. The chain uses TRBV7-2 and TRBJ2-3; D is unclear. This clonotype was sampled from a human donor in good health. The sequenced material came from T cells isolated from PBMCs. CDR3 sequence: CASSFTYTDTQYF. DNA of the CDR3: TGTGCCAGCAGCTTTACTTACACAGATACGCAGTATTTT.